Presented here are 10 T cell receptor beta chains from one specimen sequenced in a study of blood T cell repertoires in COVID-19. Clones were read by immunoSEQ multiplex PCR, and TCRdb kept only the in-frame ones, dropping some. The sample yields around 180,000 clones, more than 75% seen once. Sample: peripheral blood. The receptors here all came from a person aged 70 to 85 with COVID-19, enrolled during active disease.

V is TRBV5-1 and J is TRBJ2-7; 7 nucleotides match TRBD1. From germline, CDR1 is SGHRS and CDR2 YFSETQ. There are 14 residues in the CDR3. V lost 3 bases, J lost 2 bases, and 5 bases stayed unmatched. For the CDR3, the DNA is TGCGCCAGCAGCTCCGGGACAGCGACCTACGAGCAGTACTTC. Its translation is CASSSGTATYEQYF.

The CDR3 is CSVVTVEQFF. CDR3 DNA: TGCAGCGTTGTGACAGTCGAGCAGTTCTTC. V is TRBV29-1 and J is TRBJ2-1; D may be TRBD1 (5 bases). Trimming stripped 4 bases from V and 10 bases from J, with 8 bases between. The V gene's germline CDR1 is SQVTM and CDR2 ANQGSEA. This CDR3 comprises 10 residues.

This chain's CDR3 is CASSQGAGVPEYF. The CDR3 bases are TGCGCCAGCAGCCAAGGTGCGGGAGTCCCGGAGTACTTC. This chain links TRBV4-1 with TRBJ2-7; 7 bases map to TRBD2. Per germline, CDR1 MGHRA and CDR2 YSYEKL. The CDR3 consists of 13 residues. Losses at the gene ends were 1 base for V and 11 bases for J; bases not matched to a gene: 8.

V is TRBV27 and J is TRBJ2-3; D gene ambiguous. Trimming left V 1 base short and J 0 bases short, with 8 bases between. The CDR3 has 15 residues. Germline assignment: CDR1 MNHEY and CDR2 SMNVEV (reference sequence). The CDR3 here is CASSLFFGSTDTQYF. CDR3 DNA: TGTGCCAGCAGTTTATTTTTCGGGAGCACAGATACGCAGTATTTT.

The rearrangement joins TRBV5-8 to TRBJ1-4; TRBD1 matches at 7 bases. The CDR3 covers 15 residues. After removal of 0 bases from V and 6 bases from J, the junction contained 5 bases not matched to a gene. CDR1 is SGHTS, CDR2 YDEGEE, per germline. The DNA for the CDR3 is TGTGCCAGCAGCTTGGCCACTGGGACAGATGAAAAACTGTTTTTT. This codes for CASSLATGTDEKLFF.

This chain links TRBV28 with TRBJ1-4, with TRBD1 matching 10 bases. There are 15 residues in the CDR3. V shed 3 bases and J 8 bases; nucleotides not matched to a gene: 6. Germline CDR1 reads MDHEN; CDR2 reads SYDVKM. CDR3 nucleotides: TGTGCCAGCAGTTTCCCGACAGGGGGCGAAGAAAAACTGTTTTTT. It specifies CASSFPTGGEEKLFF. Based on the CDR3 plus reference TRBV28 and TRBJ1-4, the full variable domain is DVKVTQSSRYLVKRTGEKVFLECVQDMDHENMFWYRQDPGLGLRLIYFSYDVKMKEKGDIPEGYSVSREKKERFSLILESASTNQTSMYLCASSFPTGGEEKLFFGSGTQLSVL.

The V gene is TRBV9, the J gene TRBJ1-3; D unresolved. Germline CDR1 and CDR2: SGDLS and YYNGEE. V lost 0 bases, J lost 3 bases, and 7 bases lay in between. The CDR3 consists of 14 residues. The CDR3 protein is CASSVAGLGNTIYF. Here the CDR3 DNA reads TGTGCCAGCAGCGTAGCTGGCCTTGGAAACACCATATATTTT.

V and J are TRBV9 and TRBJ2-7; TRBD1 matches 11 bases. V lost 0 bases and J lost 3; bases outside the gene matches: 2. In germline, CDR1 is SGDLS, CDR2 YYNGEE. CDR3 length: 15 amino acids. CDR3 sequence: CASSVGTGGIYEQYF. CDR3 nucleotide sequence: TGTGCCAGCAGCGTAGGGACAGGGGGCATCTACGAGCAGTACTTC. Full variable domain (missing parts from reference TRBV9 and TRBJ2-7): DSGVTQTPKHLITATGQRVTLRCSPRSGDLSVYWYQQSLDQGLQFLIQYYNGEERAKGNILERFSAQQFPDLHSELNLSSLELGDSALYFCASSVGTGGIYEQYFGPGTRLTVT.

This chain links TRBV30 with TRBJ2-1; maybe TRBD1 (6 bases). V shed 0 bases and J shed 6 bases, with 9 bases lying between them. The CDR3 is 13 amino acids. The germline gives CDR1 GTSNPN, CDR2 SVGIG (reference sequence). The CDR3 protein is CAWSVGQPNEQFF. The CDR3 bases are TGTGCCTGGAGTGTAGGACAGCCCAATGAGCAGTTCTTC.

The rearrangement links TRBV5-1 to TRBJ2-1, with D perhaps matching TRBD1 (7 bases). The CDR3 runs 16 residues. Trimming took off 0 bases at V and 5 bases at J, with 15 bases between the two ends. From germline, CDR1 is SGHRS and CDR2 YFSETQ. CDR3 residues: CASSLDFAGGNNEQFF. CDR3 in DNA: TGCGCCAGCAGCTTGGATTTCGCAGGGGGGAACAATGAGCAGTTCTTC.